The 7 T cell receptor beta chains below were found in one sample sequenced in a study of blood T cell repertoires in COVID-19. Clones were read by immunoSEQ multiplex PCR, and TCRdb kept only the in-frame ones, dropping some. The data hold about 89,000 clones, with more than 70% observed a single time. The material sequenced was peripheral blood. These receptors all come from a woman of 80 years or more with acute or convalescent COVID-19.

The chain employs TRBV29-1 and TRBJ1-2; D possibly corresponds to TRBD1 (5 bases). The CDR3 spans 11 residues. V dropped 4 bases and J dropped 8 bases, with 11 bases sitting between them. Germline CDR1 SQVTM, CDR2 ANQGSEA. CDR3 loop: CSVARGEGYTF. The CDR3 DNA is TGCAGCGTTGCGCGGGGGGAGGGCTACACCTTC.

The chain couples TRBV28 to TRBJ2-5, with D perhaps TRBD1 (6 bases). Trimming took 1 base from V and 3 from J, leaving 6 bases between them. The CDR3 consists of 13 residues. Germline CDR1 reads MDHEN; CDR2 reads SYDVKM. CDR3 nucleotide sequence: TGTGCCAGCAGTTTATACAGGGAAGAGACCCAGTACTTC. The encoded protein is CASSLYREETQYF.

This clone was seen just once. The V and J genes are TRBV27 and TRBJ2-7, with TRBD1 matching over 9 bases. With 5 bases clipped from V and 3 bases from J, the junction kept 11 bases outside the gene matches. CDR1 is MNHEY, CDR2 SMNVEV, per germline (reference sequence). The CDR3 has 16 amino acids. CDR3 region: CASSPSPGTGNYEQYF. CDR3 DNA: TGTGCCAGCAGTCCTAGTCCCGGGACAGGGAACTACGAGCAGTACTTC.

The J gene is TRBJ1-1, the V gene TRBV6-1, with 8 bases identical to TRBD1. Germline V gene sequence: CDR1 MNHNS, CDR2 SASEGT. V trimming: 3 bases; J trimming: 1 base; junction bases outside the gene matches: 4. The CDR3 extends over 15 amino acids. In DNA form, the CDR3 reads TGTGCCAGCAGTGAGTATACAGGGGGGAACACTGAAGCTTTCTTT. Encoded protein: CASSEYTGGNTEAFF.

The chain joins TRBV6-5 to TRBJ1-1, with TRBD1 matching over 10 bases. CDR1 is MNHEY, CDR2 SVGAGI, per germline. This CDR3 spans 14 amino acids. The V and J ends lost 8 bases and 5 bases, in that order; junction bases with no gene match: 8. Here the CDR3 reads CASEPGQGRTEAFF. CDR3 nucleotides: TGTGCCAGCGAGCCGGGACAGGGGCGGACTGAAGCTTTCTTT.

The chain carries TRBV7-9 and TRBJ2-5; the D gene is possibly TRBD1 (5 bases). This CDR3 is built from 11 residues. V dropped 6 bases and J dropped 4 bases, with 6 bases sitting between them. Germline V lookup: CDR1 SEHNR, CDR2 FQNEAQ (reference sequence). CDR3 bases: TGTGCCAGCAGAGGGGTAGAGACCCAGTACTTC. Translation gives CASRGVETQYF.

This clone turned up a few times. This rearrangement joins TRBV5-1 to TRBJ2-1; 10 bases are shared with TRBD2. Germline V CDR1 and CDR2: SGHRS, YFSETQ. The ends lost 0 bases at V and 0 bases at J; junction bases unmatched: 3. This CDR3 is 17 amino acids long. DNA of the CDR3: TGCGCCAGCAGCTTGGTAGCTAGCGGGGGCTCCTACAATGAGCAGTTCTTC. This translates into CASSLVASGGSYNEQFF.